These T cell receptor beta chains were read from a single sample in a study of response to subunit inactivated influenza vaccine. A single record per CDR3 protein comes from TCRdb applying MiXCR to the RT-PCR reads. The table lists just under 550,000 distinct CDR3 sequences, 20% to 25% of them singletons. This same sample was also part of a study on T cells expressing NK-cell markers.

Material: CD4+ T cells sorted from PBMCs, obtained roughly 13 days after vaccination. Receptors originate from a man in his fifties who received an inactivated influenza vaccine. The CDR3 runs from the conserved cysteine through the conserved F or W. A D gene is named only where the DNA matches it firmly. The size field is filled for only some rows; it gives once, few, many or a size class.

CDR3 protein: CASSYPTSGGAAEQYF; CDR3 DNA: TGTGCCAGCAGTTACCCCACTAGCGGGGGGGCGGCCGAGCAGTACTTC; V gene: TRBV6-2/TRBV6-3; D gene: TRBD2; J gene: TRBJ2-7; clone size: few
CDR3 protein: CASSLGGGREGTQYF; CDR3 DNA: TGCGCCAGCAGCTTGGGAGGCGGGAGAGAGGGGACCCAGTACTTC; V gene: TRBV5-1; D gene: TRBD2; J gene: TRBJ2-5; clone size: NA
CDR3 protein: CASSLEGLVSEQFF; CDR3 DNA: TGTGCCAGCAGCTTAGAGGGACTAGTCTCTGAGCAGTTCTTC; V gene: TRBV7-6; D gene: TRBD2; J gene: TRBJ2-1; clone size: few
CDR3 protein: CSAPQLQGIYEQYF; CDR3 DNA: TGCAGTGCTCCCCAGCTACAGGGAATCTACGAGCAGTACTTC; V gene: TRBV20-1; D gene: NA; J gene: TRBJ2-7; clone size: few
CDR3 protein: CASSFVGQGGADTQYF; CDR3 DNA: TGTGCCAGCAGCTTTGTGGGACAGGGCGGCGCAGATACGCAGTATTTT; V gene: TRBV7-2; D gene: TRBD1; J gene: TRBJ2-3; clone size: few
CDR3 protein: CSAPPAGGYEQYF; CDR3 DNA: TGCAGTGCTCCCCCAGCGGGAGGCTACGAGCAGTACTTC; V gene: TRBV20-1; D gene: TRBD2; J gene: TRBJ2-7; clone size: few
CDR3 protein: CASSGEAQETQYF; CDR3 DNA: TGTGCCAGCAGTGGAGAGGCTCAAGAGACCCAGTACTTC; V gene: TRBV12-3/TRBV12-4; D gene: NA; J gene: TRBJ2-5; clone size: NA
CDR3 protein: CSARPGYSYEQYF; CDR3 DNA: TGCAGTGCTAGACCCGGGTATAGTTACGAGCAGTACTTC; V gene: TRBV20-1; D gene: NA; J gene: TRBJ2-7; clone size: few
CDR3 protein: CASRFIAGAATDTQYF; CDR3 DNA: TGTGCCAGCAGATTTATAGCGGGGGCCGCCACAGATACGCAGTATTTT; V gene: TRBV7-9; D gene: TRBD2; J gene: TRBJ2-3; clone size: few
CDR3 protein: CSARGGDEQYF; CDR3 DNA: TGCAGTGCTAGAGGGGGCGACGAGCAGTACTTC; V gene: TRBV20-1; D gene: NA; J gene: TRBJ2-7; clone size: few
CDR3 protein: CSARDPKRERTDTQYF; CDR3 DNA: TGCAGTGCTAGAGACCCCAAGCGGGAGCGCACAGATACGCAGTATTTT; V gene: TRBV20-1; D gene: TRBD2; J gene: TRBJ2-3; clone size: NA
CDR3 protein: CSARAGQGFNEQFF; CDR3 DNA: TGCAGTGCTAGAGCGGGACAGGGCTTTAATGAGCAGTTCTTC; V gene: TRBV20-1; D gene: TRBD1; J gene: TRBJ2-1; clone size: NA
CDR3 protein: CASRIAAQETQYF; CDR3 DNA: TGTGCCAGCAGAATCGCAGCTCAAGAGACCCAGTACTTC; V gene: TRBV2; D gene: NA; J gene: TRBJ2-5; clone size: once
CDR3 protein: CASSLGLAGGPTDTQYF; CDR3 DNA: TGTGCCAGCAGCTTAGGTTTGGCGGGGGGTCCCACAGATACGCAGTATTTT; V gene: TRBV7-8; D gene: TRBD2; J gene: TRBJ2-3; clone size: NA
CDR3 protein: CASRRGGTSYHYEQYF; CDR3 DNA: TGTGCCAGCCGCCGCGGCGGGACAAGTTATCACTACGAGCAGTACTTC; V gene: TRBV6-2/TRBV6-3; D gene: NA; J gene: TRBJ2-7; clone size: few
CDR3 protein: CASSQWRGGRYEQYF; CDR3 DNA: TGCGCCAGCAGCCAGTGGCGGGGGGGTCGATACGAGCAGTACTTC; V gene: TRBV4-1; D gene: TRBD2; J gene: TRBJ2-7; clone size: few
CDR3 protein: CASSRQNAYEQYF; CDR3 DNA: TGTGCCAGCAGCAGACAGAACGCATACGAGCAGTACTTC; V gene: TRBV7-8; D gene: NA; J gene: TRBJ2-7; clone size: NA
CDR3 protein: CASSSWGKLNTEAFF; CDR3 DNA: TGCGCCAGCAGCTCCTGGGGAAAATTGAACACTGAAGCTTTCTTT; V gene: TRBV5-1; D gene: NA; J gene: TRBJ1-1; clone size: few
CDR3 protein: CASSLGNRGGNTIYF; CDR3 DNA: TGCGCCAGCAGCCTCGGGAACAGGGGGGGAAACACCATATATTTT; V gene: TRBV4-1; D gene: TRBD1; J gene: TRBJ1-3; clone size: few
CDR3 protein: CAIGGGLLTDTQYF; CDR3 DNA: TGTGCCATCGGGGGGGGGCTACTCACAGATACGCAGTATTTT; V gene: TRBV10-3; D gene: NA; J gene: TRBJ2-3; clone size: NA
CDR3 protein: CASRQVVRETQYF; CDR3 DNA: TGTGCCAGCAGGCAAGTAGTGCGAGAGACCCAGTACTTC; V gene: TRBV6-2/TRBV6-3; D gene: NA; J gene: TRBJ2-5; clone size: few
CDR3 protein: CASSSQGTNTDTQYF; CDR3 DNA: TGTGCCAGCAGTTCTCAGGGGACTAACACAGATACGCAGTATTTT; V gene: TRBV28; D gene: NA; J gene: TRBJ2-3; clone size: few
CDR3 protein: CASSQDRAHYEQYF; CDR3 DNA: TGCGCCAGCAGCCAAGATAGGGCACACTACGAGCAGTACTTC; V gene: TRBV4-3; D gene: NA; J gene: TRBJ2-7; clone size: many
CDR3 protein: CASSLLGQGDYEQYF; CDR3 DNA: TGTGCCAGCAGCTTACTTGGACAGGGGGACTACGAGCAGTACTTC; V gene: TRBV11-2; D gene: TRBD1; J gene: TRBJ2-7; clone size: NA
CDR3 protein: CASSHGTGAYEQYF; CDR3 DNA: TGCGCCAGCAGCCACGGGACAGGGGCCTACGAGCAGTACTTC; V gene: TRBV4-3; D gene: TRBD1; J gene: TRBJ2-7; clone size: few
CDR3 protein: CASSLDGRGLLQFF; CDR3 DNA: TGTGCCAGCAGCTTAGACGGGCGAGGTTTACTCCAGTTCTTC; V gene: TRBV7-2; D gene: NA; J gene: TRBJ2-1; clone size: NA
CDR3 protein: CASSVLGTSGTYEQYF; CDR3 DNA: TGTGCCAGCAGCGTACTAGGGACTAGCGGAACCTACGAGCAGTACTTC; V gene: TRBV9; D gene: TRBD2; J gene: TRBJ2-7; clone size: few
CDR3 protein: CASSPRWGGYTF; CDR3 DNA: TGTGCCAGCAGCCCCCGGTGGGGGGGCTACACCTTC; V gene: TRBV7-2; D gene: NA; J gene: TRBJ1-2; clone size: NA
CDR3 protein: CAWNHRDSPYEQYF; CDR3 DNA: TGTGCCTGGAACCACCGGGACAGCCCCTACGAGCAGTACTTC; V gene: TRBV30; D gene: TRBD1; J gene: TRBJ2-7; clone size: NA